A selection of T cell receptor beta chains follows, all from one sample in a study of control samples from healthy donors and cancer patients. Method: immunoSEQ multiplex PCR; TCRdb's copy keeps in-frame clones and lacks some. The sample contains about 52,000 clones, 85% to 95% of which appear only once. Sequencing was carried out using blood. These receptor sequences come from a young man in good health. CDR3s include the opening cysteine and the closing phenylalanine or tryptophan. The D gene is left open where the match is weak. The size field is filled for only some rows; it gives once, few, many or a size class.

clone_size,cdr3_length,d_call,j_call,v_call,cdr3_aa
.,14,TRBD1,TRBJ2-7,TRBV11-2,CASSPLTGNYEQYF
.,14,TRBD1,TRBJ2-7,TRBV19,CASSIFTGESEQYF
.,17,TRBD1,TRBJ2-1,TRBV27,CASTKGGVGTGVNEQFF
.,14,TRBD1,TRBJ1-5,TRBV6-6,CASTQGQNNQPQHF
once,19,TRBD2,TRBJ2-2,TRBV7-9,CASSPTSGRAPTNTGELFF
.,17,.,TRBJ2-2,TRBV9,CASSALGTLPNTGELFF
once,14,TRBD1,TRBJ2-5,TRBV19,CASSIEGAGGTQYF
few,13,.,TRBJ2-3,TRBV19,CASSSASTDTQYF
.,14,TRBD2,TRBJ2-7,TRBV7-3,CASSWTSGSYEQYF
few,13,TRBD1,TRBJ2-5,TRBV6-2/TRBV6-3,CASSPDRVETQYF
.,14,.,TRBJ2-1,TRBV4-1,CASSQASSYNEQFF
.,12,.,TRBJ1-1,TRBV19,CASSNSNTEAFF
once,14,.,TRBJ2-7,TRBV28,CASGPRDSSYEQYF
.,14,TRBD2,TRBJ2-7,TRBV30,CAWSGLAGAYEQYF
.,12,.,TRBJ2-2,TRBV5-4,CASSRTSGELFF
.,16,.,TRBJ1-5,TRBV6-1,CASSVNSGPSNQPQHF
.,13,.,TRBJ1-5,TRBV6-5,CASRTDGNQPQHF
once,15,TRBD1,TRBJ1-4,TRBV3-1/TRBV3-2,CASSQGQGSNEKLFF
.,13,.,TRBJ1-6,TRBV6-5,CASTPGGGSPLHF
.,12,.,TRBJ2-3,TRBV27,CASSLSADTQYF
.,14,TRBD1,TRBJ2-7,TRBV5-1,CASSPTGNSYEQYF
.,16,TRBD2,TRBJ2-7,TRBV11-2,CASSSRTSGSFYEQYF
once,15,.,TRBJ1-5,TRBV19,CASSLDRFSNQPQHF
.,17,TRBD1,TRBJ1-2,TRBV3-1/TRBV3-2,CASSQVDRGLANYGYTF
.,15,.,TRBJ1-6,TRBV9,CASSVGGLTNSPLHF
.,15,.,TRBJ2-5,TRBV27,CASSLSPSAHETQYF
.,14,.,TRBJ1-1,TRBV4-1,CASSRWAMNTEAFF
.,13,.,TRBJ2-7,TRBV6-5,CASSYSGEYEQYF
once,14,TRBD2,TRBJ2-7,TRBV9,CASRTGRASYEQYF
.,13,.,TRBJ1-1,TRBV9,CASSLRGNTEAFF
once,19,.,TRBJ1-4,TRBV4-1,CASSLLTTPDGATNEKLFF
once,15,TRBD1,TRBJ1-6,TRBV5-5,CASSVTGAFDSPLHF
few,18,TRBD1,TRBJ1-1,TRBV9,CASSEGPWTGTPDTEAFF
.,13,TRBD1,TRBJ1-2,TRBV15,CATSRGTGGWGTF
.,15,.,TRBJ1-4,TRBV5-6,CASSLGEPYNEKLFF
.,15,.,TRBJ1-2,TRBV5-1,CASSFLPRGTEGYTF
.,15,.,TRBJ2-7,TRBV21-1,CASSARVGGSYEQYF
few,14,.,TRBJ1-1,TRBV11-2,CASSDSGGNTEAFF
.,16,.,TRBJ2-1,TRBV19,CASSISHPSSYNEQFF
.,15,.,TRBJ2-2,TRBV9,CASSTGTTNTGELFF
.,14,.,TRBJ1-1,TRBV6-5,CASRGTGPNTEAFF
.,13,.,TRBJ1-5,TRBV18,CASSRDKNQPQHF
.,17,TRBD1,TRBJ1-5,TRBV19,CASSIGWRDRHNQPQHF
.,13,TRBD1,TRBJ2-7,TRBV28,CASRTDRSYEQYF
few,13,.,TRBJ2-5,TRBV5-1,CASSKQAQETQYF
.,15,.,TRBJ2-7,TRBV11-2,CASSLESGSSYEQYF
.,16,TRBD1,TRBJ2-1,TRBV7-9,CASSTNAGTGDNEQFF
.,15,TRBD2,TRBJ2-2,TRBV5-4,CASTLAGVDTGELFF
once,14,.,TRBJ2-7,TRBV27,CASSLGDGPYEQYF
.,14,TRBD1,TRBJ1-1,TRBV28,CASSYRGLNTEAFF
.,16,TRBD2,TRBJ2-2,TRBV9,CASSTTSGANTGELFF
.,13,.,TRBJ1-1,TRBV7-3,CASSSGAVTEAFF
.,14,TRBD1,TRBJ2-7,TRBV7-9,CASSYDRGPYEQYF